Listed below are T cell receptor beta chains from one sample, sequenced in a study of beta chain features in type 1 diabetes. Method: immunoSEQ multiplex PCR; TCRdb's copy keeps in-frame clones and lacks some. The sample has under 400,000 clones, around a fifth seen once. The sequencing input was naive CD4+ T cells from blood. The receptors were gathered from a woman younger than 35 in good health. The conserved cysteine and the conserved F or W are not part of the CDR3 here. Fields, in order: V gene, J gene, CDR3 protein.

>TRBV2|TRBJ2-1
ASSIISYNEQF
>TRBV29-1|TRBJ2-7
SVVGGDYDQY
>TRBV9|TRBJ2-3
ASSVGSVSFTDTQY
>TRBV18|TRBJ1-5
ASSPGGGGNQPQH
>TRBV5-4|TRBJ2-7
ASSEKSGNNEQY
>TRBV15|TRBJ2-1
ATSARGTYNEQF
>TRBV7-9|TRBJ1-5
ASSGTGGSNQPQH
>TRBV9|TRBJ2-4
ASSVAPGGDINIQY
>TRBV29-1|TRBJ2-5
SGRDRGWETQY
>TRBV5-1|TRBJ2-3
ASTLGSSGGADTQY
>TRBV5-1|TRBJ2-3
ASSLGRARGTDTQY
>TRBV5-1|TRBJ2-5
ASSSGGQEGTQY
>TRBV10-3|TRBJ1-1
AAQRDGTEAF
>TRBV5-4|TRBJ2-3
ASSLGLAGVTTDTQY
>TRBV23-1|TRBJ1-1
ASSQSYQGGGRTEAF
>TRBV4-1|TRBJ2-5
ASSQGLAGVETQY
>TRBV29-1|TRBJ1-1
SVPTWGGTEAF
>TRBV12-5|TRBJ2-1
ASGPRLAVYNEQF
>TRBV19|TRBJ2-7
ASSIYQGSYEQY
>TRBV6-1|TRBJ1-5
ASSVDRGRKQPQH
>TRBV18|TRBJ2-7
ASSPRTELDEQY
>TRBV2|TRBJ2-2
ASSESVFGELF
>TRBV7-9|TRBJ2-5
ASSLGSEGTQY
>TRBV5-6|TRBJ2-7
ASSLKGASYEQY
>TRBV5-1|TRBJ1-1
ASSIAGGTEAF
>TRBV21-1|TRBJ2-7
ASSKAPRNEQY
>TRBV5-1|TRBJ2-7
ASSSTGKATYEQY